The sequence of this TCR beta chain was determined in a study of T cells in Graves' hyperthyroidism and ophthalmopathy. Between the trimmed V and J ends, which lost 5 bases and 5 bases, there was a span of 13 bases. Per germline, CDR1 SEHNR and CDR2 FQNEAQ (reference sequence). The CDR3 covers 13 residues. Researchers amplified the TCR beta CDR3 regions from RNA transcripts. When the TCR CDR3 underwent first-round RT-PCR, the HTBI primer set was used. TCRdb passed the multiplex PCR reads through MiXCR, listing each CDR3 protein once. The sample carries roughly 550,000 distinct CDR3 sequences, roughly 16% recorded once.

The sequence derives from a woman in her twenties or thirties with Graves' ophthalmopathy. The chain carries TRBV7-9 and TRBJ2-7; possible D gene TRBD2, 5 bases. The material sequenced was blood. The CDR3 nucleotides read TGTGCCAGCAGCCCCGAACCGAGGGACGAGCAGTACTTC. It encodes CASSPEPRDEQYF.